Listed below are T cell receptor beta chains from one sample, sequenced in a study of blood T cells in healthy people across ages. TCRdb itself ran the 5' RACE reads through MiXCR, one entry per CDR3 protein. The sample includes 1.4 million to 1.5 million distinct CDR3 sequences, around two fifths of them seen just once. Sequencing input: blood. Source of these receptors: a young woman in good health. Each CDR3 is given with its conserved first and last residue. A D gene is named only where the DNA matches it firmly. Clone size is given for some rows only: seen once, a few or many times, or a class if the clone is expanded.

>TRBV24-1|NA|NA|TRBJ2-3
CATSVNIGRRETSTDTQYF
TGTGCCACCAGTGTGAATATAGGACGGAGAGAAACTAGCACAGATACGCAGTATTTT
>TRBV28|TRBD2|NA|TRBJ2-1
CASSFEGLAPWGETQFF
TGTGCCAGCAGTTTCGAGGGACTAGCCCCTTGGGGAGAGACCCAGTTCTTC
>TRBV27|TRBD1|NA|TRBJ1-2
CASSLGGQDLHTF
TGTGCCAGCAGTTTAGGGGGACAGGACTTACACACCTTC
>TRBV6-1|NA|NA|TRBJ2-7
CATTGRGVYEQYF
TGTGCCACCACGGGGCGGGGTGTCTACGAGCAGTACTTC
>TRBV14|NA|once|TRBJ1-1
CASSSSRGAWVTEAFF
TGTGCCAGCAGCTCCAGTAGGGGGGCTTGGGTCACTGAAGCTTTCTTT
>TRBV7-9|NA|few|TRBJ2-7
CASSFFYGEYEQYF
TGTGCCAGCAGCTTTTTCTACGGGGAATACGAGCAGTACTTC
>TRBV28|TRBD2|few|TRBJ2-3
CASSLVAGLAGRASTDTQYF
TGTGCCAGCAGTCTAGTCGCTGGACTAGCGGGGCGTGCTAGCACAGATACGCAGTATTTT
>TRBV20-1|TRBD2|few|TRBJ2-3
CSAERSGNTDTQYF
TGCAGTGCTGAACGGAGCGGGAACACAGATACGCAGTATTTT
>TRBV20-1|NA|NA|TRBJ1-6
CSAFPGRGLNSPLHF
TGCAGTGCTTTCCCGGGGAGGGGCCTAAATTCACCCCTCCACTTT
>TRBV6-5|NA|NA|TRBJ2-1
CASRTKGRPRRQFF
TGTGCCAGCAGAACTAAGGGACGCCCGAGACGGCAGTTCTTC
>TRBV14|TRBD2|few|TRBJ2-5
CASSQESLAGAKRGTQYF
TGTGCCAGCAGCCAAGAGTCACTAGCGGGAGCAAAGAGGGGGACCCAGTACTTC
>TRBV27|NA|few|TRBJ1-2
CASSFKDMNYGYTF
TGTGCCAGCAGTTTCAAGGACATGAACTATGGCTACACCTTC
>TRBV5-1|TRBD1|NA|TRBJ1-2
CASSLAYRGRVDGYTF
TGCGCCAGCAGCTTGGCCTACAGGGGGCGAGTGGATGGCTACACCTTC
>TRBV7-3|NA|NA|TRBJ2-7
CASSFKGLGEQYF
TGTGCCAGCAGCTTCAAGGGGTTGGGCGAGCAGTACTTC
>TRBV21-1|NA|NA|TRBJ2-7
CASTNPKVTGEQYF
TGTGCCAGCACGAACCCTAAAGTTACGGGGGAGCAGTACTTC
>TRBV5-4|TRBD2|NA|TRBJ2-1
CASSLASGRGGNEQFF
TGTGCCAGCAGCTTAGCTAGCGGGAGAGGTGGCAATGAGCAGTTCTTC
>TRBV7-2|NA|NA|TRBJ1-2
CASSLGVSGIGYTF
TGTGCCAGCAGCTTAGGTGTTTCAGGGATAGGCTACACCTTC
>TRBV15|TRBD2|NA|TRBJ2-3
CATSRDRTSGIAGTDTQYF
TGTGCCACCAGCAGAGATCGGACTAGCGGGATCGCCGGTACAGATACGCAGTATTTT
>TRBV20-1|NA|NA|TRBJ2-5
CSAPGASSYQETQYF
TGCAGTGCCCCTGGGGCAAGTTCCTACCAAGAGACCCAGTACTTC
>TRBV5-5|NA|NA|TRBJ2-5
CASSYPNPGQKFEETQYF
TGTGCCAGCAGCTATCCCAATCCGGGCCAAAAATTCGAAGAGACCCAGTACTTC
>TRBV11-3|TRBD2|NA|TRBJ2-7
CASSFPSGRDWSYNEQYF
TGTGCCAGCAGCTTCCCTAGCGGGAGGGATTGGTCCTACAATGAGCAGTACTTC
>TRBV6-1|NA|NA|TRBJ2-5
CASFGREVETQYF
TGTGCCAGCTTCGGCAGGGAGGTAGAGACCCAGTACTTC
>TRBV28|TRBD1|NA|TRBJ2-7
CASSSPRTGVYEQYF
TGTGCCAGCAGTTCTCCCCGGACAGGGGTCTACGAGCAGTACTTC
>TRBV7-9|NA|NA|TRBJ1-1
CASSSWQGINTEAFF
TGTGCCAGCAGCTCCTGGCAGGGGATCAACACTGAAGCTTTCTTT
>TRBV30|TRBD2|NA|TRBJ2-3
CAWSLVERGGPDTQYF
TGTGCCTGGAGTCTGGTCGAGCGGGGGGGCCCGGATACGCAGTATTTT
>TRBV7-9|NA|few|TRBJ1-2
CASRFEVGGYTF
TGTGCCAGCCGCTTTGAGGTCGGTGGCTACACCTTC
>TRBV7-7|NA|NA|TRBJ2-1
CASSPKLGLGDEQFF
TGTGCCAGCAGCCCGAAGCTCGGTCTGGGGGATGAGCAGTTCTTC
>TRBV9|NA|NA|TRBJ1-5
CASSVGGEAGQPQHF
TGTGCCAGCAGCGTAGGTGGAGAGGCAGGGCAGCCCCAGCATTTT
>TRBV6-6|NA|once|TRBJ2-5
CASSYPGLPQYF
TGTGCCAGCAGTTACCCAGGGTTGCCCCAGTACTTC
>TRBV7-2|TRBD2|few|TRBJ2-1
CASSLWAGGPSEQFF
TGTGCCAGCAGCTTATGGGCGGGAGGGCCCAGTGAGCAGTTCTTC
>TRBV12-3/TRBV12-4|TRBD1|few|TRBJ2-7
CASSSLGTGYGEQYF
TGTGCCAGCAGTTCTCTCGGGACAGGGTATGGCGAGCAGTACTTC
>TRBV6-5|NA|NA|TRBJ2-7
CASSPGPRGSYEQYF
TGTGCCAGCAGTCCCGGACCCAGAGGGTCCTACGAGCAGTACTTC
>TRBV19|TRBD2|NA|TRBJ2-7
CASSIEGLAGHEQYF
TGTGCCAGTAGTATAGAGGGACTAGCAGGCCACGAGCAGTACTTC
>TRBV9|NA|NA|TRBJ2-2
CATAKGSATGELFF
TGTGCCACAGCTAAAGGGAGCGCAACCGGGGAGCTGTTTTTT
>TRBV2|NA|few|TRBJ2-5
CASSDRGRETQYF
TGTGCCAGCAGTGACAGGGGTCGAGAGACCCAGTACTTC
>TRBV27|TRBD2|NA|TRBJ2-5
CASSFGGGQGEETQYF
TGTGCCAGCAGTTTCGGCGGGGGGCAGGGCGAAGAGACCCAGTACTTC
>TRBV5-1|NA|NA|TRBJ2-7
CASSGLAAHEQYF
TGCGCCAGCAGCGGGCTAGCCGCCCACGAGCAGTACTTC